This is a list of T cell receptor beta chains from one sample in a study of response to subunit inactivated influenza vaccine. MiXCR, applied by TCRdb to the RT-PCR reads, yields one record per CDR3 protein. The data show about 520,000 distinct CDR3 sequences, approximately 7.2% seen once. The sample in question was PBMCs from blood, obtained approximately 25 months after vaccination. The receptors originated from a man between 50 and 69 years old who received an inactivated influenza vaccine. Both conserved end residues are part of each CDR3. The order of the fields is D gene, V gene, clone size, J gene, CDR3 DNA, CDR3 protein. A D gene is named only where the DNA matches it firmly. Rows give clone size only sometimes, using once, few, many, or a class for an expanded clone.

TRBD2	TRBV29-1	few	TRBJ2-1	TGCAGCGTTGTAGGGACTAGCGGTCACAATGAGCAGTTCTTC	CSVVGTSGHNEQFF
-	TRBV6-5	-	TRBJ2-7	TGTGCCAGCAGTTACGGGAGCCGGGACTTCTTC	CASSYGSRDFF
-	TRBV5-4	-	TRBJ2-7	TGTGCCAGGAGCTTTGGCAGCTCCTACGAGCAGTACTTC	CARSFGSSYEQYF
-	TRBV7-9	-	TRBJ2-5	TGTGCCATCCCCCAGCCTGGGGAGACCCAGTACTTC	CAIPQPGETQYF
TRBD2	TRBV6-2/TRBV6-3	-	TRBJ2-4	TGTGCCAGCAGTTACAAAGCGGGAGTTGGCAAAAACATTCAGTACTTC	CASSYKAGVGKNIQYF
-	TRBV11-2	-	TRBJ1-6	TGTGCCAGCAGCCTAAGCGGGGATTCACCCCTCCACTTT	CASSLSGDSPLHF
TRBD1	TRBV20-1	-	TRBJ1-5	TGCAGTGTACCCCAGGGGGTTGATCAGCCCCAGCATTTT	CSVPQGVDQPQHF
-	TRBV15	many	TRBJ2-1	TGTGCCACCAGGGGTTTAGTACTGAACAATGAGCAGTTCTTC	CATRGLVLNNEQFF
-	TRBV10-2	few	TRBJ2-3	TGCGCCAGCAGTGAGTCGATAGGTGGAGGGCAAGATACGCAGTATTTT	CASSESIGGGQDTQYF
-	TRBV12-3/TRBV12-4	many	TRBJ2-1	TGTGCCAGCAGTTTTGACAGACTCTCGGGGAATGAGCAGTTCTTC	CASSFDRLSGNEQFF
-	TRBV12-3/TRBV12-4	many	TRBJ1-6	TGTGCCAGCAGTTTTGGAGGGGATTCACCCCTCCACTTT	CASSFGGDSPLHF
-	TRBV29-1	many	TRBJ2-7	TGCAGCGTTGATGATAAGGGGCAGTACTTC	CSVDDKGQYF
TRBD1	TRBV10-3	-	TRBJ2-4	TGTGCCATCAGTGAGGGACAGGGTGGCCGGGCCAAAAACATTCAGTACTTC	CAISEGQGGRAKNIQYF
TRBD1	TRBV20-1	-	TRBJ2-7	TGCAGTGCTAGTATCAGGACAGGGAGCAACGAGCAGTACTTC	CSASIRTGSNEQYF
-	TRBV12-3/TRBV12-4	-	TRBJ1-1	TGTGCCAGCAGACCCGAGGGACGGTTGAACACTGAAGCTTTCTTT	CASRPEGRLNTEAFF
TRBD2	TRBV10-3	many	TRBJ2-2	TGTGCCATCAGAGAAGGACTAGCGGGCTACACCGGGGAGCTGTTTTTT	CAIREGLAGYTGELFF
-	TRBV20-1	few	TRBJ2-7	TGCAGTGTAGGGCGGATCTACGAGCAGTACTTC	CSVGRIYEQYF
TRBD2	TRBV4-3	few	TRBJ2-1	TGCGCCAGCAGCCAAGATACAGCGGGAGGGCGGCGGTATGAGCAGTTCTTC	CASSQDTAGGRRYEQFF
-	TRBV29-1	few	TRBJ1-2	TGCAGCGTTAACTCGGGGGGACCCTCTAATGGCTACACCTTC	CSVNSGGPSNGYTF
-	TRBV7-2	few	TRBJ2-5	TGTGCCAGCAGCTTAGGGCCCTGGAGGGAGACCCAGTACTTC	CASSLGPWRETQYF
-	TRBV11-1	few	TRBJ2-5	TGTGCCAGCAGCTTAGTAATGGTCCTCAGGCGGAATGATGGCCAAGAGACCCAGTACTTC	CASSLVMVLRRNDGQETQYF
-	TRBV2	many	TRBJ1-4	TGTGCCAGCAGCCCGAATACGGATGAAAAACTGTTTTTT	CASSPNTDEKLFF